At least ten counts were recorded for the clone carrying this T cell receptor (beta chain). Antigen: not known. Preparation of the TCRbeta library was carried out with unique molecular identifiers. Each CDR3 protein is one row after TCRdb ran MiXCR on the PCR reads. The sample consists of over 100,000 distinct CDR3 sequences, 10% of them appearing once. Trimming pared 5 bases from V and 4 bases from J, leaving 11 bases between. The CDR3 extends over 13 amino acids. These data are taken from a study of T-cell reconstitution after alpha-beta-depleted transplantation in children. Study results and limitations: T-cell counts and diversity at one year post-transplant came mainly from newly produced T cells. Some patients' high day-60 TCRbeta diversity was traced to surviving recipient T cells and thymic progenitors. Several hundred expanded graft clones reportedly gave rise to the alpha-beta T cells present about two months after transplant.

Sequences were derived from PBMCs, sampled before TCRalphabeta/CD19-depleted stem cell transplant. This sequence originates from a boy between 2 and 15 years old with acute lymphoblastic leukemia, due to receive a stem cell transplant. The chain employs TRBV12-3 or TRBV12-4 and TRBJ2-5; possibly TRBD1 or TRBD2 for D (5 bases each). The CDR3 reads CASSRDGGETQYF. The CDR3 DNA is TGTGCCAGCAGTAGGGACGGCGGAGAGACCCAGTACTTC.